This T cell receptor beta chain was captured in a study of blood T cell repertoires in COVID-19. As for the study in general: COVID-19 samples collected from the United States, Italy and Spain covered acute and convalescent phases. The cDNA or gDNA used as material had been derived from T cells, B-cell-depleted T cells, or PBMCs.

This CDR3 comprises 15 residues. Germline V gene data show CDR1 as SGHAT and CDR2 as FQNNGV. With 4 bases removed from V and 0 bases from J, the gap between germline ends came to 12 bases. How the authors handled the data: The assay estimated nucleated cells by amplifying reference gene primers. Generated by immunoSEQ multiplex PCR, the TCRdb table keeps only in-frame clones and is missing some. That table supplies the V and J calls and clone size; D and trimming were determined from the DNA. The repertoire consists of 240,000 or so clones, with 86% occurring once and the leading ten covering 6.2%. Sequenced material: peripheral blood. The clonotype comes from a man between 60 and 75 years old with acute or convalescent COVID-19. The J gene is TRBJ1-2, the V gene TRBV11-2; tentative D call: TRBD1 (5 bases). This chain's CDR3 is CASSSSRATNYGYTF. CDR3 DNA sequence: TGTGCCAGCAGCTCATCCAGGGCTACTAACTATGGCTACACCTTC.